This entry concerns a single T cell receptor (beta chain). This entry is derived from a study of CD8 T cells in ankylosing spondylitis. TCRdb used MiXCR to reprocess the 5' RACE reads, holding one entry per CDR3 protein. Here the sample spans some 200,000 distinct CDR3 sequences, around 13% being singletons. The germline V gene has CDR1 SGHRS and CDR2 YFSETQ. V was cut by 0 bases and J by 1 base, with 7 bases left in between. The CDR3 runs 14 residues. The chain is built from TRBV5-1 and TRBJ1-1, with a weak D call TRBD1 (5 bases). The sample was blood, either unsorted or a sorted T cell fraction (not recorded which). The clonotype originates from a male donor with ankylosing spondylitis or in good health (not recorded which). The CDR3 sequence is CASSLGQPNTEAFF. CDR3 DNA sequence: TGCGCCAGCAGCTTGGGACAGCCGAACACTGAAGCTTTCTTT.